This T cell receptor (beta chain) was identified during a study of blood T cells in healthy people across ages. General study findings and limits: Across the age range, TCR beta diversity per million T cells fell in a roughly linear way.

On this clonotype: Its antigen is still unknown.

Primers used in a second PCR of roughly 6 to 11 cycles were a sample-barcoded 5' primer and a J-beta primer mix. TCRdb re-derived calls from the 5' RACE reads in MiXCR, one entry per CDR3 protein. Of 1.5 million to 2 million distinct CDR3 sequences listed, roughly 43% were seen once; the top ten hold 20% to 25%. Trimming removed 3 bases from V and 0 bases from J, with 8 bases in between. CDR1 is SQVTM and CDR2 is ANQGSEA in the germline V gene. The CDR3 is made up of 13 amino acids. Material: blood. The chain is built from TRBV29-1 and TRBJ1-1, with D unclear. The TCR comes from a human donor in good health. CDR3 sequence reads: CSVENSLNTEAFF. The CDR3 DNA reads as TGCAGCGTTGAGAACAGTCTGAACACTGAAGCTTTCTTT.